Presented here are 30 T cell receptor beta chains from one specimen sequenced in a study of OX40 agonist ivuxolimab in advanced cancers. Sequencing was performed with immunoSEQ multiplex PCR; in TCRdb, only in-frame clones are kept and a portion is missing. The table includes 60,000 to 80,000 clones, 70% to 90% detected once. The starting material was CD4+ or CD8+ T cells sorted from blood, obtained in a trial of the OX40 agonist ivuxolimab. These receptors all stem from an adult with an advanced solid tumor such as melanoma, head and neck, liver or kidney cancer.

The chain combines TRBV6-5 with TRBJ2-7; 11 bases align to TRBD1. The CDR3 has 16 amino acids. J lost 3 bases, V lost 0 bases, and 4 bases had no gene match. CDR1 and CDR2 (germline): MNHEY, SVGAGI. The CDR3: CASSYSAGTGGYEQYF. DNA of the CDR3: TGTGCCAGCAGTTACTCGGCCGGGACAGGGGGCTACGAGCAGTACTTC.

This sequence joins TRBV30 and TRBJ1-6; weak D call: TRBD1 (5 bases). CDR1 is GTSNPN, CDR2 SVGIG, per germline (reference sequence). The CDR3 runs 13 residues. The germline V and J ends were trimmed by 2 bases and 8 bases, with 10 bases remaining between them. The CDR3 protein is CAWSLRGYSPLHF. The DNA for the CDR3 is TGTGCCTGGAGTCTTCGGGGGTATTCACCCCTCCACTTT.

This clone was seen a few times. The chain has TRBV6-5 and TRBJ2-7, with D unresolved. The V end was cut by 5 bases, the J end by 2 bases, with 16 bases between. There are 15 residues in the CDR3. The germline CDR1 and CDR2 sequences are MNHEY and SVGAGI. As DNA, the CDR3 is TGTGCCAGCAGTCTTTCCCCTGACATTCCCTACGAGCAGTACTTC. Encoded protein: CASSLSPDIPYEQYF.

This chain joins TRBV6-5 and TRBJ1-5; D may be TRBD1 (5 bases). Trimming took 4 bases from V and 11 from J, leaving 15 bases between them. Germline assignment: CDR1 MNHEY and CDR2 SVGAGI. This CDR3 is built from 13 residues. The chain's CDR3 is CASSLGGKGSQHF. CDR3 coding DNA: TGTGCCAGCAGTTTGGGGGGTAAAGGGTCCCAGCATTTT.

This clone was seen once. The rearrangement uses TRBV2 and TRBJ2-3; possibly TRBD2 for D (6 bases). Trimming cost V 7 bases and J 6 bases, with 17 bases left between them. The CDR3 totals 14 residues. The germline CDR1 and CDR2 sequences are SNHLY and FYNNEI. CDR3 DNA: TGTGCCAGCACCCCCAGGGCGGGGATGGATACGCAGTATTTT. Protein product: CASTPRAGMDTQYF.

The chain uses TRBV5-6 and TRBJ2-7; 9 bases agree with TRBD1. V trimming: 6 bases; J trimming: 6 bases; junction bases outside the gene matches: 7. CDR1 is SGHDT and CDR2 is YYEEEE in the germline V gene. The CDR3 runs 13 residues. The chain's CDR3 is CASNPGTGLEQYF. In DNA, the CDR3 is TGTGCCAGCAACCCCGGGACAGGGCTCGAGCAGTACTTC.

The chain recombines TRBV28 with TRBJ1-5, with a possible D match to TRBD1 (5 bases). The V end lost 5 bases, the J end lost 2 bases, and 16 bases lay between the germline ends. This CDR3 has 16 amino acids. Germline lookup yields CDR1 MDHEN and CDR2 SYDVKM. The CDR3: CASSLWTGTRNQPQHF. The DNA of the CDR3 is TGTGCCAGCAGTCTTTGGACGGGGACGCGCAATCAGCCCCAGCATTTT.

The chain combines TRBV11-2 with TRBJ2-1; D gene uncertain. The length of the CDR3 is 13 residues. The germline V gene has CDR1 SGHAT and CDR2 FQNNGV. Trimming left V 0 bases short and J 13 bases short, with 13 bases between. The CDR3 reads CASSLDAQPRQFF. CDR3 in DNA: TGTGCCAGCAGCTTAGATGCACAACCCCGACAGTTCTTC. Supplemented by reference TRBV11-2 and TRBJ2-1, the full variable domain reads EAGVAQSPRYKIIEKRQSVAFWCNPISGHATLYWYQQILGQGPKLLIQFQNNGVVDDSQLPKDRFSAERLKGVDSTLKIQPAKLEDSAVYLCASSLDAQPRQFFGPGTRLTVL.

The chain joins TRBV28 to TRBJ2-1, with 10 bases that match TRBD1. This CDR3 region has 14 residues. Losses at the gene ends were 4 bases for V and 4 bases for J; bases not matched to a gene: 1. Germline V gene sequence: CDR1 MDHEN, CDR2 SYDVKM. CDR3 in amino acids: CASSSGQGYNEQFF. The CDR3 DNA is TGTGCCAGCAGTTCGGGACAGGGGTACAATGAGCAGTTCTTC.

This clone was seen more than once but under ten times. This rearrangement joins TRBV6-5 to TRBJ2-1; 8 bases map to TRBD2. The germline V gene has CDR1 MNHEY and CDR2 SVGAGI. There are 15 residues in the CDR3. V lost 7 bases to trimming and J lost 8 bases; unmatched junction nucleotides: 13. For the CDR3, the DNA is TGTGCCAGCACCCAAGCGGGGGCCTCTTTCGATGAGCAGTTCTTC. It encodes CASTQAGASFDEQFF.

V and J are TRBV19 and TRBJ2-5; weak D call: TRBD2 (6 bases). The germline V gene encodes CDR1 LNHDA and CDR2 SQIVND (reference sequence). Trimming cost V 3 bases and J 5 bases, with 16 bases left between them. This CDR3 spans 15 amino acids. The CDR3 coding sequence is TGTGCCAGTAGTATTGGTAGCGGCCTGCGGGAGACCCAGTACTTC. The encoded protein is CASSIGSGLRETQYF.

This clone has more than one count but fewer than ten. The chain joins TRBV4-2 to TRBJ2-7; 8 nucleotides agree with TRBD1. J gave up 1 base and V 0 bases, and 2 bases lay outside the gene matches. CDR3 size: 15 residues. Germline V lookup: CDR1 LGHNA, CDR2 YNFKEQ. The CDR3 DNA follows: TGTGCCAGCAGCCAAGATGGGACAGGTTCCTACGAGCAGTACTTC. This gives the protein CASSQDGTGSYEQYF.

V gene TRBV2 combines with J gene TRBJ2-2; 9 bases are a match to TRBD1. The CDR3 covers 15 residues. After removal of 6 bases from V and 2 bases from J, the junction contained 4 bases not matched to a gene. Germline V gene sequence: CDR1 SNHLY, CDR2 FYNNEI. As DNA, the CDR3 is TGTGCCAGCAGAGGGACAGGGCACAACACCGGGGAGCTGTTTTTT. Translating gives CASRGTGHNTGELFF.

The chain carries TRBV18 and TRBJ2-5; TRBD1 matches 8 bases. The V gene's germline CDR1 is KGHSH and CDR2 LQKENI. V was pared by 4 bases and J by 4 bases, with 2 bases of the junction left unmatched. This CDR3 is 13 amino acids long. The CDR3 DNA sequence: TGTGCCAGCTCACGAGGACAGGGAGAGACCCAGTACTTC. The encoded protein is CASSRGQGETQYF.

This chain connects TRBV7-8 to TRBJ2-1; a weak D match, TRBD1 (5 bases). The CDR3 loop spans 12 amino acids. The germline gives CDR1 SGHVS, CDR2 FQNEAQ. Trimming removed 5 bases at V and 6 bases at J, with 8 bases between. CDR3 sequence: CASSDRSNEQFF. DNA of the CDR3: TGTGCCAGCAGCGACAGAAGCAATGAGCAGTTCTTC.

V usage is TRBV28 and J usage is TRBJ2-4; 10 nucleotides agree with TRBD1. Trimming removed 7 bases from V and 4 bases from J; junction bases left unmatched: 16. This CDR3 is built from 18 residues. Germline V gene lookup returns CDR1 MDHEN and CDR2 SYDVKM. CDR3 in DNA: TGTGCCAGCACTTACGGTGGGACAGGGGTTCTAATTAAAAACATTCAGTACTTC. Residues: CASTYGGTGVLIKNIQYF.

This sequence joins TRBV6-6 and TRBJ2-1, with TRBD2 matching 9 bases. V shed 2 bases and J 9 bases; nucleotides not matched to a gene: 5. Germline assignment: CDR1 MNHNY and CDR2 SVGAGI (reference sequence). The CDR3 spans 14 residues. CDR3 nucleotides: TGTGCCAGCAGTTACGGGGGACTAGCCAGTGAGCAGTTCTTC. Its protein is CASSYGGLASEQFF.

V usage is TRBV6-1 and J usage is TRBJ1-5, with D perhaps TRBD1 (6 bases). Germline CDR1 MNHNS, CDR2 SASEGT. Trimming took 1 base from V and 4 from J, leaving 11 bases between them. The CDR3 totals 15 residues. CDR3 loop: CASSEEGGGNQPQHF. The CDR3 DNA is TGTGCCAGCAGTGAAGAAGGGGGTGGAAATCAGCCCCAGCATTTT.

This clone was detected only a few times. The chain links TRBV5-1 to TRBJ2-3; D not resolved. The V gene lost 5 bases and the J gene lost 1 base, with 11 bases spanning the gap. CDR3 length: 14 amino acids. CDR1 is SGHRS and CDR2 is YFSETQ in the germline V gene. The CDR3 coding sequence is TGCGCCAGCAGGGGTGGGGTTCGCACAGATACGCAGTATTTT. Amino acid sequence: CASRGGVRTDTQYF. Based on the CDR3 plus reference TRBV5-1 and TRBJ2-3, the full variable domain is KAGVTQTPRYLIKTRGQQVTLSCSPISGHRSVSWYQQTPGQGLQFLFEYFSETQRNKGNFPGRFSGRQFSNSRSEMNVSTLELGDSALYLCASRGGVRTDTQYFGPGTRLTVL.

V usage is TRBV27 and J usage is TRBJ2-2; TRBD1 agrees at 10 bases. This CDR3 has 16 amino acids. V lost 0 bases, J lost 6 bases, and 4 bases stayed unmatched. Germline CDR1 MNHEY, CDR2 SMNVEV (reference sequence). The CDR3: CASSLSGQGWAGELFF. The CDR3 nucleotides are TGTGCCAGCAGTTTATCGGGACAGGGGTGGGCCGGGGAGCTGTTTTTT.

The rearrangement uses TRBV7-6 and TRBJ2-5; TRBD1 matches at 7 bases. With 4 bases clipped from V and 1 base from J, the junction kept 3 bases outside the gene matches. CDR1 is SGHVS and CDR2 is FNYEAQ in the germline V gene. There are 14 residues in the CDR3. CDR3 region: CASSSGTVQETQYF. Here the CDR3 DNA reads TGTGCCAGCAGCTCCGGGACAGTCCAAGAGACCCAGTACTTC.

The chain couples TRBV4-3 to TRBJ2-1; D is ambiguous. This CDR3 has 19 residues. V lost 0 bases, J lost 0 bases, and 18 bases lay in between. The V gene's germline CDR1 is LGHNA and CDR2 YSLEER. This CDR3 is CASSQDDPAAQSSYNEQFF. The CDR3 DNA reads as TGCGCCAGCAGCCAAGACGACCCGGCGGCACAGAGCTCCTACAATGAGCAGTTCTTC.

Written as DNA, the CDR3 is TGTGCCAGCAGCTTAGAGTACCGGACAGATACGCAGTATTTT. Amino acid sequence: CASSLEYRTDTQYF. This chain joins TRBV7-3 and TRBJ2-3; no firm D call. The V gene's germline CDR1 is SGHTA and CDR2 FQGTGA. The CDR3 extends over 14 amino acids. The germline V and J ends were trimmed by 2 bases and 3 bases, with 9 bases remaining between them.

This chain joins TRBV7-9 and TRBJ2-3; either TRBD1 or TRBD2 may fit D (6 bases each). Trimming stripped 5 bases from V and 5 bases from J, with 20 bases between. The germline V gene has CDR1 SEHNR and CDR2 FQNEAQ (reference sequence). This CDR3 comprises 16 residues. The DNA for the CDR3 is TGTGCCAGCAGCCCAAGGGGGACCCGGGAGAAAGATACGCAGTATTTT. Residues: CASSPRGTREKDTQYF.

The chain uses TRBV27 and TRBJ1-1; D is possibly TRBD1 (5 bases). The ends were cut back, 1 base at V and 8 bases at J, with 11 bases in the middle. The length of the CDR3 is 13 residues. The germline CDR1 and CDR2 sequences are MNHEY and SMNVEV (reference sequence). The CDR3 bases are TGTGCCAGCAGTTTATATAAGGGGATAGAAGCTTTCTTT. It yields the protein CASSLYKGIEAFF.

The CDR3 region has the DNA TGTGCCAGCAGCTTAAGGTTCTTCCGACAGGGTATACTCTACGAGCAGTACTTC. It yields the protein CASSLRFFRQGILYEQYF. The gene calls are TRBV7-2 and TRBJ2-7, with TRBD1 identical over 7 bases. The CDR3 has 18 amino acids. CDR1 and CDR2 (germline): SGHTA, FQGNSA. Trimming at V came to 2 bases and at J to 3 bases, leaving 16 bases not matched to a gene.

Comments on this clone: Other DNA sequences within the sample encode an identical CDR3. This chain connects TRBV5-4 to TRBJ2-6; D is ambiguous. The germline CDR1 and CDR2 sequences are SGHNT and YYREEE (reference sequence). Trimming cost V 0 bases and J 4 bases, with 8 bases left between them. The CDR3 extends over 15 amino acids. The CDR3 is CASSLAGFGANVLTF. The CDR3 DNA follows: TGTGCCAGCAGCTTGGCCGGGTTCGGGGCCAACGTCCTGACTTTC. Full variable domain (outside the CDR3, taken from reference TRBV5-4 and TRBJ2-6): ETGVTQSPTHLIKTRGQQVTLRCSSQSGHNTVSWYQQALGQGPQFIFQYYREEENGRGNFPPRFSGLQFPNYSSELNVNALELDDSALYLCASSLAGFGANVLTFGAGSRLTVL.

V usage is TRBV6-6 and J usage is TRBJ2-7; D may match TRBD1 or TRBD2 (5 bases each). Germline V gene data show CDR1 as MNHNY and CDR2 as SVGAGI (reference sequence). The CDR3 is 12 residues long. V lost 8 bases, J lost 0 bases, and 8 bases lay in between. The CDR3 loop is CASGGSSYEQYF. The DNA for the CDR3 is TGTGCCAGCGGGGGAAGCTCCTACGAGCAGTACTTC.

The chain combines TRBV5-1 with TRBJ2-7; D possibly uses TRBD1 or TRBD2 (5 bases each). CDR3 length: 15 amino acids. Germline loops: CDR1 SGHRS, CDR2 YFSETQ. The V and J ends lost 7 bases and 0 bases respectively, with 17 bases between them. The CDR3 loop is CASSLGRGSSYEQYV. The CDR3 DNA sequence: TGCGCCAGCTCCCTGGGACGGGGTAGCTCCTACGAGCAGTACGTC.

The rearrangement joins TRBV7-3 to TRBJ2-3, with D possibly being TRBD2 (6 bases). Per germline, CDR1 SGHTA and CDR2 FQGTGA. The V gene lost 2 bases and the J gene lost 7 bases, with 13 bases spanning the gap. The CDR3 covers 14 residues. CDR3 amino acids: CASSLDPSANTQYF. The CDR3 region has the DNA TGTGCCAGCAGCTTAGATCCTAGCGCAAATACGCAGTATTTT. The variable domain in full, with the rest retrieved from reference TRBV7-3 and TRBJ2-3, is GAGVSQTPSNKVTEKGKYVELRCDPISGHTALYWYRQSLGQGPEFLIYFQGTGAADDSGLPNDRFFAVRPEGSVSTLKIQRTERGDSAVYLCASSLDPSANTQYFGPGTRLTVL.